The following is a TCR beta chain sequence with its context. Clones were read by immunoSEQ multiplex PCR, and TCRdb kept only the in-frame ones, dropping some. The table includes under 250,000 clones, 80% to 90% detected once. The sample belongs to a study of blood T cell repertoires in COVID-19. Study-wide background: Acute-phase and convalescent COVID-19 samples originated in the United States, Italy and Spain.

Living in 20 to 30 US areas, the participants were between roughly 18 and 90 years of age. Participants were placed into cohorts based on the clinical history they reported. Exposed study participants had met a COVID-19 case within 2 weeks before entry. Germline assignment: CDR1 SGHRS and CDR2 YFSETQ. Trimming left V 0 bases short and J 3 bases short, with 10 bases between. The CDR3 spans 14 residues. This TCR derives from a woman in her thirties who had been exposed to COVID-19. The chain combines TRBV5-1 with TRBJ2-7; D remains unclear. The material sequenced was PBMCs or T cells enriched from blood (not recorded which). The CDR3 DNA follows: TGCGCCAGCAGCTTGGGGTTTAGTCTCTACGAGCAGTACTTC. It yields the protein CASSLGFSLYEQYF.